These 10 T cell receptor beta chains originate from one sample sequenced in a study of T cell responses to AZD1222 COVID-19 vaccine. The method was immunoSEQ multiplex PCR; TCRdb's version includes in-frame clones alone and lacks a portion of them. The sample carries fewer than 90,000 clones, around nine tenths recorded once. Sequencing used peripheral blood, obtained 28 days after the second AZD1222 dose. These receptors were collected from an adult who received the AZD1222 COVID-19 vaccine.

V usage is TRBV4-1 and J usage is TRBJ1-2; maybe TRBD1 (5 bases). With 0 bases removed from V and 7 bases from J, the gap between germline ends came to 9 bases. CDR1 and CDR2 (germline): MGHRA, YSYEKL. There are 13 residues in the CDR3. The CDR3 loop reads CASSQDRVGGYTF. CDR3 sequence (DNA): TGCGCCAGCAGCCAAGACAGGGTCGGTGGCTACACCTTC.

This clone appeared once. The V and J genes are TRBV5-1 and TRBJ2-5; D is perhaps TRBD1 (7 bases). CDR3 length: 14 residues. Germline CDR1 and CDR2: SGHRS and YFSETQ. V dropped 4 bases and J dropped 0 bases, with 10 bases sitting between them. The CDR3 coding sequence is TGCGCCAGCAGCCCAGGGGGGAACCAAGAGACCCAGTACTTC. It is translated as CASSPGGNQETQYF. Combining the CDR3 with reference TRBV5-1 and TRBJ2-5 gives the whole variable domain KAGVTQTPRYLIKTRGQQVTLSCSPISGHRSVSWYQQTPGQGLQFLFEYFSETQRNKGNFPGRFSGRQFSNSRSEMNVSTLELGDSALYLCASSPGGNQETQYFGPGTRLLVL.

This sequence joins TRBV5-1 and TRBJ1-1, with TRBD1 identical over 7 bases. The junction had 16 bases not matched to a gene; V was cut back by 6 bases and J by 5 bases. CDR3 size: 16 residues. Germline V lookup: CDR1 SGHRS, CDR2 YFSETQ. In DNA, the CDR3 is TGCGCCAGCACTCACCAAGGGGCAGGGGGAGATACTGAAGCTTTCTTT. It specifies CASTHQGAGGDTEAFF.

V usage is TRBV15 and J usage is TRBJ1-2; 9 bases line up with TRBD1. Per germline, CDR1 LNHNV and CDR2 YYDKDF (reference sequence). CDR3 length: 18 amino acids. After removal of 0 bases from V and 8 bases from J, the junction contained 16 bases not matched to a gene. The CDR3 protein is CATSRDWIRDREFGGYTF. DNA of the CDR3: TGTGCCACCAGCAGAGATTGGATACGGGACAGGGAGTTTGGCGGCTACACCTTC.

This rearrangement joins TRBV5-1 to TRBJ1-3, with 9 bases aligning to TRBD1. Germline V CDR1 and CDR2: SGHRS, YFSETQ. J gave up 0 bases and V 2 bases, and 15 bases lay outside the gene matches. The CDR3 has 20 residues. The CDR3 reads CASSFSPSGTGQSSGNTIYF. CDR3 bases: TGCGCCAGCAGCTTTTCCCCTTCTGGGACAGGGCAATCCTCTGGAAACACCATATATTTT. Combining the CDR3 with reference TRBV5-1 and TRBJ1-3 gives the whole variable domain KAGVTQTPRYLIKTRGQQVTLSCSPISGHRSVSWYQQTPGQGLQFLFEYFSETQRNKGNFPGRFSGRQFSNSRSEMNVSTLELGDSALYLCASSFSPSGTGQSSGNTIYFGEGSWLTVV.

The chain recombines TRBV28 with TRBJ1-6; possibly TRBD1 for D (6 bases). Germline-derived CDR1 and CDR2 are MDHEN and SYDVKM. V was cut by 6 bases and J by 2 bases, with 14 bases left in between. This CDR3 has 16 residues. CDR3 loop: CASSLGGGPYNSPLHF. The CDR3 DNA reads TGTGCCAGCAGCCTTGGTGGGGGCCCCTATAATTCACCCCTCCACTTT.

This chain connects TRBV7-8 to TRBJ1-2; D gene unclear. Germline assignment: CDR1 SGHVS and CDR2 FQNEAQ. The ends were cut back, 5 bases at V and 0 bases at J, with 7 bases in the middle. This CDR3 region has 13 residues. CDR3 sequence reads: CASSKNPNYGYTF. In DNA, the CDR3 is TGTGCCAGCAGCAAGAACCCTAACTATGGCTACACCTTC. Complete variable domain (other parts from reference TRBV7-8 and TRBJ1-2): GAGVSQSPRYKVAKRGQDVALRCDPISGHVSLFWYQQALGQGPEFLTYFQNEAQLDKSGLPSDRFFAERPEGSVSTLKIQRTQQEDSAVYLCASSKNPNYGYTFGSGTRLTVV.

DNA of the CDR3: TGCAGCGTCGCCCCAGGGGTGAACACTGAAGCTTTCTTT. This translates into CSVAPGVNTEAFF. This chain connects TRBV29-1 to TRBJ1-1, with D possibly being TRBD1 (6 bases). This CDR3 has 13 residues. Trimming removed 6 bases from V and 0 bases from J, with 11 bases in between. Germline assignment: CDR1 SQVTM and CDR2 ANQGSEA.

The chain links TRBV10-3 to TRBJ2-1; 10 bases match TRBD2. The CDR3 length is 13 residues. The germline gives CDR1 ENHRY, CDR2 SYGVKD. With 7 bases clipped from V and 6 bases from J, the junction kept 3 bases outside the gene matches. CDR3 nucleotides: TGTGCCATCATGAGCGGGGGGGCCAATGAGCAGTTCTTC. It specifies CAIMSGGANEQFF.

The chain couples TRBV5-8 to TRBJ2-1, with D tentatively TRBD2 (6 bases). Germline V CDR1 and CDR2: SGHTS, YDEGEE. The CDR3 is made up of 16 amino acids. V lost 4 bases and J 0 bases, leaving 14 bases between the germline ends. Written as DNA, the CDR3 is TGTGCCAGCAGCATCCCGGGACTCAGCTCCTACAATGAGCAGTTCTTC. It specifies CASSIPGLSSYNEQFF.